This T cell receptor beta chain comes out of a study of regulatory T cells in long-lasting Graves disease. The study's findings and limits: Authors noted too few samples as a limitation. Persistent Graves' patients possessed reduced TCR diversity relative to recently diagnosed ones. Persistent disease was associated with favored TRBV28 usage and with favored use of TRBJ1-2 and TRBJ2-5.

This clonotype was seen ten or more times. Its target is unknown. Building of the TCR beta libraries involved iRepertoire HTBI primers and Arm-PCR of CDR3 regions. TCRdb analysed the multiplex PCR reads with MiXCR anew, one entry per CDR3 protein. The sample lists around 300,000 distinct CDR3 sequences, around 23% occurring once. Time point indicated: persistent/refractory GD, antithyroid drugs over 5 years with positive TRAb. PBMCs provided the RNA from which the TCR library was made. Those enrolled as patients came out of an endocrinology department in Xi'an, China. The CDR3 is 14 amino acids. Germline V gene sequence: CDR1 MNHNS, CDR2 SASEGT.

The chain couples TRBV6-1 to TRBJ1-5; the match to TRBD1 covers 7 bases. This TCR was sampled from a female donor with Graves disease. The sequencing here drew on peripheral blood mononuclear cells (PBMCs), taken when the disease was refractory, from a patient treated with antithyroid drugs. For the CDR3, the DNA is TGTGACTACCCGGGACAGACCTCCAATCAGCCCCAGCATTTT. This codes for CDYPGQTSNQPQHF.